The T cell receptor (beta chain) described here comes from a study of patients and donors after allogeneic stem cell transplantation. CDR1 and CDR2 from the germline V gene are KGHSH and LQKENI. The trim removed 1 base at V and 3 bases at J, leaving 4 bases unmatched. The CDR3 runs to 15 residues. TCRdb analysed the RT-PCR reads with MiXCR anew, one entry per CDR3 protein. The sample has roughly 250,000 distinct CDR3 sequences, approximately 14% seen once. The chain links TRBV18 to TRBJ1-2; 8 bases are shared with TRBD1. This receptor was identified in a human donor who was either an allogeneic HSCT recipient or a stem cell or donor lymphocyte infusion donor (not recorded which). It is not recorded whose cells these are; they may come from a transplant donor. The sequencing sample was made of blood, either unsorted or a sorted T cell fraction (not recorded which). The CDR3 here is CASSPRTGLHYGYTF. The CDR3 region has the DNA TGTGCCAGCTCACCACGGACAGGGCTACACTATGGCTACACCTTC.